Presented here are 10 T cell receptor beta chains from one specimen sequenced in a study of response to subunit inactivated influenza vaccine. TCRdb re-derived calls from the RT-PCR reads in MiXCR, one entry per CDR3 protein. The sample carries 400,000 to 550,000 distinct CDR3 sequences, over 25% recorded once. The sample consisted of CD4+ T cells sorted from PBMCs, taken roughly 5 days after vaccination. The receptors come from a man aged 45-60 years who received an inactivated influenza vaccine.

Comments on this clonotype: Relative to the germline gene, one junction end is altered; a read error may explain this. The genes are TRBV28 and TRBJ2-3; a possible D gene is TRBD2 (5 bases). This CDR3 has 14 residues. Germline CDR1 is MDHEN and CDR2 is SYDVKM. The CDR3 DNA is TGTGCCAGCAGTTTTTCGCCTAGCACTGATACGCAGTATTTT. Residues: CASSFSPSTDTQYF.

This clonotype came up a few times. This CDR3 is CASSLASRATGELFF. The CDR3 DNA sequence: TGTGCCAGCAGCTTAGCCTCGCGAGCCACCGGGGAGCTGTTTTTT. The rearrangement joins TRBV7-2 to TRBJ2-2; no definite D call. The CDR3 is 15 residues long. The V and J ends lost 0 bases and 4 bases respectively, with 9 bases between them. In germline, CDR1 is SGHTA, CDR2 FQGNSA.

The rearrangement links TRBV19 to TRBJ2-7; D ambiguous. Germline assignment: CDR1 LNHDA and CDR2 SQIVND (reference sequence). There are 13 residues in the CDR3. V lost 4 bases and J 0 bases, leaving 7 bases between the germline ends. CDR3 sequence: CASSTLISYEQYF. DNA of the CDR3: TGTGCCAGTAGTACATTAATCTCCTACGAGCAGTACTTC.

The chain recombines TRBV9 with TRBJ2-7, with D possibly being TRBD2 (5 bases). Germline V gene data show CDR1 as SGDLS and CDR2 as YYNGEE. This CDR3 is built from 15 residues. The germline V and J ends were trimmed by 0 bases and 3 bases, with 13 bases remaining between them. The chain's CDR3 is CASSVGLSSNYEQYF. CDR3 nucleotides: TGTGCCAGCAGCGTAGGCCTGTCTAGCAACTACGAGCAGTACTTC.

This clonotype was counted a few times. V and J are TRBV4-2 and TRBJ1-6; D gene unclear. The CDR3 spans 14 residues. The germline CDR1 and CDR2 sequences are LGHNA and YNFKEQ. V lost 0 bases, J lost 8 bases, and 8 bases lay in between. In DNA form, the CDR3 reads TGTGCCAGCAGCCAAGAAGGCATTCATTCACCCCTCCACTTT. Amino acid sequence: CASSQEGIHSPLHF.

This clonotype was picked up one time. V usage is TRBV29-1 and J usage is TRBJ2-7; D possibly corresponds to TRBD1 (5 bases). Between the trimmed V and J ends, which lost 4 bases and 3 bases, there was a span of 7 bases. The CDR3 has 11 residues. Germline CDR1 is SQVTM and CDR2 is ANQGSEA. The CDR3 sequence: CSVVTVYEQYF. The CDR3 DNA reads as TGCAGCGTTGTGACAGTCTACGAGCAGTACTTC.

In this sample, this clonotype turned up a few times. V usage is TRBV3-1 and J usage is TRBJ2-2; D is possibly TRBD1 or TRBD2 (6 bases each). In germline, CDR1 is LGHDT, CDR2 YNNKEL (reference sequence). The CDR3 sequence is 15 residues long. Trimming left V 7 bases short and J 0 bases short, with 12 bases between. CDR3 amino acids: CASTLGGANTGELFF. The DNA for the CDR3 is TGTGCCAGCACCCTGGGGGGCGCGAACACCGGGGAGCTGTTTTTT.

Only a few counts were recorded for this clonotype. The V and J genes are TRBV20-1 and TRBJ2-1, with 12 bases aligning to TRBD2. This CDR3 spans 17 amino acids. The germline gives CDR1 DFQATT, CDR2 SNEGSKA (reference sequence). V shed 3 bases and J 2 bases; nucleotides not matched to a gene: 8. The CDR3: CSASLLPSGRAYNEQFF. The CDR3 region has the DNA TGCAGTGCTAGTTTGCTCCCTAGCGGGAGGGCCTACAATGAGCAGTTCTTC.

CDR3 nucleotide sequence: TGTGCCAGCAGCTTGAGGACTAGCGGGAGCGAGCAGTACTTC. It specifies CASSLRTSGSEQYF. This chain links TRBV11-1 with TRBJ2-7; TRBD2 agrees at 13 bases. The length of the CDR3 is 14 residues. CDR1 SGHAT and CDR2 FQDESV come from the germline V gene (reference sequence). V lost 3 bases and J lost 6; bases outside the gene matches: 2.

In DNA, the CDR3 is TGTGCCAGCAGCCAAGTTCCCAGGGGCTATGGCTACACCTTC. Amino acid sequence: CASSQVPRGYGYTF. The chain has TRBV14 and TRBJ1-2; TRBD1 is a possible D gene (6 bases). The CDR3 contains 14 residues. V lost 1 base to trimming and J lost 4 bases, with 10 bases between them. The V gene's germline CDR1 is SGHDN and CDR2 FVKESK.